This T cell receptor (beta chain) was sequenced in a study of T cells in Graves' hyperthyroidism and ophthalmopathy (dated by TCRdb to about 2019). Context from the whole study: To identify TCR V-J signatures that set the groups apart, the researchers used a discovery cohort of 100 patients, made up of 43 with Graves' ophthalmopathy and about 60 with stable Graves' hyperthyroidism. The paper describes TCR Vbeta CDR3 sequencing of 130 to 150 peripheral blood samples, made up of some 40 ophthalmopathy patients, around 78 hyperthyroidism patients and 17 progressor patients. For training and testing, the 100 or so patients in the discovery cohort were randomly divided in a 7:3 ratio. In addition, the study compared T-cell repertoires in thyroid tissue and in blood from roughly 6 Graves' hyperthyroidism patients. After sampling, hyperthyroidism patients received methimazole starting at 30 mg daily, and ophthalmopathy patients received high-dose intravenous methylprednisolone. Whether ophthalmopathy could be predicted prospectively was tested in an independent validation cohort made up of 18 hyperthyroidism patients plus 17 patients who later progressed to ophthalmopathy. The paper as a whole reports these results and caveats: Sample size was not statistically predetermined, and blinding of investigators to group allocation was not performed. A model built on a 13 V-J signature distinguished ophthalmopathy from stable hyperthyroidism, reaching 87.88% sensitivity and about 81% specificity in cross-validation and 80%/75% in testing. Most expanded thyroid clonotypes (frequency above 0.001) were also detected in blood, suggesting blood repertoires may reflect thyroid immune responses. In validation, progression to ophthalmopathy was predicted by the model with about 70% sensitivity and just over 72% specificity, a median of about 6.4 months before onset.

As concerns this clonotype: Its target antigen remains unknown. Per-nucleotide qualities are absent, and no much larger clonotype sits a single base away.

The TCR beta CDR3 regions were amplified from the RNA transcripts. A first-round RT-PCR of the TCR CDR3 used the HTBI primer set with the Qiagen OneStep RT-PCR kit. A second multiplex PCR round built the libraries, followed by size selection and purification. Paired-end sequencing of the libraries was performed with 100 bp reads on an Illumina HiSeq2000. The published analysis was carried out like this. Raw data were processed with SOAPnuke, discarding reads with adapters, uncalled bases, mean Phred below 15, or no exact constant-primer or identifier match. COPE v1.2.5 was used to merge the high-quality paired reads, and each unique nucleotide sequence was defined as a clonotype. Clonotypes were aligned to IMGT TRBV, TRBD and TRBJ reference segments using MiTCR v1.1. The analysis was restricted to V-J combinations with a frequency above 0.0001, which together covered 99.2% of the repertoires. A TCS score was defined as the ratio of F50 (clonal expansion) to E x V (chaos), with BLOSUM62-based TCRdist applied between CDR3 peptides within each V-J. Welch's t-statistics and random forest reduced around 510 V-J features to 13, which were used in a naive Bayes classifier (R e1071). Thyroid-blood repertoire similarity was quantified with the Morisita-Horn index. TCRdb trimmed the raw reads at Q25, called clones with MiXCR and kept productive beta chains. Duplicate CDR3 protein sequences are folded into a single record with the most common DNA and genes. These V and J calls are TCRdb output, not the study's own analysis. The sample yields 550,000 to 700,000 distinct CDR3 sequences; about half were counted once. The top ten hold about 20% of the sample.

Patients with uncontrolled infections, other autoimmune diseases, pregnancy or lactation were excluded. Diagnoses were based on clinical symptoms, serum thyroxine and TRAb, thyroid ultrasound and orbital computed tomography. Total RNA was extracted using Trizol reagent, and RNA quality was assessed on an Agilent 2100 Bioanalyzer. From the cysteine through the phenylalanine, the CDR3 covers 13 amino acids. The sequence is cut down to CDR3 DNA, 39 bases in frame from base 1. Trimming at the junction amounts to 6 bases on V and 9 bases on J, and the germline ends lie 17 bases apart. According to the germline V gene, CDR1 reads MNHNS and CDR2 reads SASEGT.

Sequenced sample: peripheral blood or thyroid tissue (not recorded which). This receptor was identified in an adult woman with Graves' disease, either hyperthyroidism or ophthalmopathy (not recorded which). Recombination linked TRBV6-1 to TRBJ2-5, with no D gene named confidently. CDR3 protein: CASRGQPNQPQYF. The sequenced DNA: TGTGCCAGCAGGGGCCAACCAAATCAGCCCCAGTACTTC.